Below, 11 T cell receptor beta chains from the same sample are listed, as sequenced in a study of T cells in women clearing cervical HPV infection. Data came from immunoSEQ multiplex PCR; TCRdb stores just in-frame clones and leaves some out. The sample totals tens of thousands of clones. Sequencing input: blood buffy coat. The source is a woman aged 18-69 years with a cervical HPV16 infection that either progressed to CIN3+ or cleared (not recorded which).

Turning to this clone: The read ends 3 residues before the CDR3 terminus; that terminus is restored from the germline J gene. V usage is TRBV5-1 and J usage is TRBJ2-2; tentative D call: TRBD2 (5 bases). V shed 0 bases and J shed 4 bases, with 13 bases lying between them. CDR1 is SGHRS and CDR2 is YFSETQ in the germline V gene. The CDR3 loop spans 16 amino acids. The CDR3 sequence: CASSLDRGLGTGELFF. CDR3 DNA, as far as it was read: TGCGCCAGCAGCTTGGACCGGGGTTTAGGCACCGGGGAG. Combining the CDR3 with reference TRBV5-1 and TRBJ2-2 gives the whole variable domain KAGVTQTPRYLIKTRGQQVTLSCSPISGHRSVSWYQQTPGQGLQFLFEYFSETQRNKGNFPGRFSGRQFSNSRSEMNVSTLELGDSALYLCASSLDRGLGTGELFFGEGSRLTVL.

On this clone itself: The read ends 3 residues shy of where the CDR3 ends; the end is completed using the germline J gene. The V call is TRBV11-1, the J call TRBJ2-7; D call uncertain. The V end lost 5 bases, the J end lost 2 bases, and 10 bases lay between the germline ends. The CDR3 length is 13 residues. CDR1 and CDR2 (germline): SGHAT, FQDESV (reference sequence). The part of the CDR3 DNA that was read is TGTGCCAGCAGCCCCACTACCCCCTACGAG. It codes for CASSPTTPYE. The whole CDR3 protein reads CASSPTTPYEQYF.

As to this clone: The CDR3 end falls 3 residues outside the read, so it is completed with the germline J gene. V gene TRBV19 combines with J gene TRBJ1-6, with TRBD1 identical over 7 bases. V was pared by 1 base and J by 9 bases, with 3 bases of the junction left unmatched. This CDR3 has 14 residues. The germline gives CDR1 LNHDA, CDR2 SQIVND (reference sequence). The sequenced part of the CDR3 DNA is TGTGCCAGTAGTATAGCGGCAGGGGGTTCACCC. This gives the protein CASSIAAGGSP. The whole CDR3 sequence reads CASSIAAGGSPLHF.

A remark on this clone: The CDR3 end falls 3 residues outside the read, so it is completed with the germline J gene. The V gene is TRBV19, the J gene TRBJ1-2; a possible D gene is TRBD1 (5 bases). The CDR3 loop spans 13 amino acids. The V end was cut by 4 bases, the J end by 4 bases, with 10 bases between. Looked up from germline, CDR1 is LNHDA and CDR2 is SQIVND (reference sequence). The sequenced part of the CDR3 DNA is TGTGCCAGTAGTAAAGACAGAGTCTATGGC. This translates into CASSKDRVYG. In full, the CDR3 reads CASSKDRVYGYTF.

Regarding this clone: The read halts 3 residues ahead of the CDR3 end, with the missing end drawn from the germline J gene. J is TRBJ2-1 and V is TRBV19; 9 nucleotides match TRBD2. J gave up 4 bases and V 1 base, and 8 bases lay outside the gene matches. The CDR3 is 17 amino acids. The germline V gene encodes CDR1 LNHDA and CDR2 SQIVND (reference sequence). Partial CDR3 DNA: TGTGCCAGTAGTATAGGCGGTAGACTAGCGGCTTACAATGAG. Amino acids: CASSIGGRLAAYNE. The complete CDR3 sequence is CASSIGGRLAAYNEQFF.

As regards this clone: From the germline J gene comes the end of the CDR3, since the read stops 3 residues before it. The gene calls are TRBV7-7 and TRBJ2-1; TRBD1 agrees at 9 bases. This CDR3 contains 16 residues. V trimming: 1 base; J trimming: 3 bases; junction bases outside the gene matches: 4. Germline CDR1 reads SSHAT; CDR2 reads FNYEAQ (reference sequence). This CDR3 reads CASSLGQGVLYNEQFF. The sequenced CDR3 bases are TGTGCCAGCAGCTTAGGACAGGGGGTTCTCTACAATGAG.

Remarks on this clone: The sequence runs out 3 residues before the end of the CDR3; the remainder is reconstructed from the germline J gene. The gene calls are TRBV5-6 and TRBJ2-5, with D uncertain. CDR1 is SGHDT and CDR2 is YYEEEE in the germline V gene. CDR3 length equals 14 residues. Trimming removed 2 bases from V and 3 bases from J, with 11 bases in between. The CDR3 is CASSFPLSEETQYF. The sequenced part of the CDR3 DNA is TGTGCCAGCAGCTTCCCCCTGTCCGAAGAGACC.

Notes on this clone: The read terminates 3 residues ahead of where the CDR3 ends, so the germline J gene completes it. V gene TRBV6-2 or TRBV6-3 combines with J gene TRBJ1-5, with 12 bases that match TRBD1. CDR1 and CDR2 from the germline V gene are MNHEY and SVGEGT. CDR3 size: 14 residues. V lost 5 bases, J lost 6 bases, and 2 bases stayed unmatched. The CDR3 DNA, read in part, is TGTGCCAGCAGTGGGACAGGGGGCGGTCAGCCC. It translates to CASSGTGGGQP. In full, the CDR3 reads CASSGTGGGQPQHF.

Concerning this clone itself: The read terminates 3 residues ahead of where the CDR3 ends, so the germline J gene completes it. The chain employs TRBV9 and TRBJ1-5; possibly TRBD1 for D (6 bases). Trimming pared 4 bases from V and 5 bases from J, leaving 13 bases between. The CDR3 is 14 amino acids. In germline, CDR1 is SGDLS, CDR2 YYNGEE. The sequenced CDR3 bases are TGTGCCAGCAGCCCACAGGGCTGGGATCAGCCC. Translated, it gives CASSPQGWDQP. In full, the CDR3 reads CASSPQGWDQPQHF.

The CDR3 here is CASSQTPYEQYF. The part of the CDR3 DNA that was read is TGTGCCAGCAGTCAGACTCCCTACGAG. V gene TRBV28 combines with J gene TRBJ2-7; no firm D call. The observed sequence ends 3 residues before the CDR3 terminus, with the missing tail filled in from the germline J gene. This CDR3 has 12 residues. V was pared by 5 bases and J by 2 bases, with 7 bases between. The germline V gene has CDR1 MDHEN and CDR2 SYDVKM.

Comments on this clone: The read halts 3 residues ahead of the CDR3 end, with the missing end drawn from the germline J gene. J is TRBJ2-2 and V is TRBV2; 7 positions agree with TRBD1. There are 13 residues in the CDR3. In germline, CDR1 is SNHLY, CDR2 FYNNEI. This CDR3 reads CASTTGSKLRLFF. CDR3 DNA (partial): TGTGCCAGCACGACAGGGAGTAAGTTACGG.